The 14 T cell receptor beta chains given below trace back to one sample, sequenced in a study of T cell responses to AZD1222 COVID-19 vaccine (dated by TCRdb to 2020 to 2022). The receptor library was made with the immunoSEQ multiplex PCR assay. TCRdb retrieved this table from immuneACCESS and kept in-frame rearrangements only. Not all clones are present; in checked studies, unresolved V genes account for under half, and no reason is known for the remainder. The sample includes 150,000 to 200,000 clones, with roughly 90% observed a single time. Of the sample, around 1.3% falls within the top ten clones. This specimen's time point label, interpreted: baseline before first vaccination. The source material was peripheral blood, sampled on day 0 of AZD1222 vaccination. The receptors originated from an adult in good health.

This clone was picked up a small number of times. The chain recombines TRBV27 with TRBJ2-7, with 8 bases lining up with TRBD1. The CDR3 has 16 amino acids. J was trimmed by 9 bases and V by 4 bases; bases with no gene match: 17. The V gene's germline CDR1 is MNHEY and CDR2 SMNVEV (reference sequence). CDR3 loop: CASSYSDRVPTIGQYF. CDR3 DNA: TGTGCCAGCAGTTACTCGGACAGGGTGCCCACGATAGGGCAGTACTTC.

The chain employs TRBV18 and TRBJ1-6, with 8 bases lining up with TRBD1. With V trimmed by 5 bases and J by 10 bases, 7 bases remained unmatched. There are 14 residues in the CDR3. Germline CDR1 reads KGHSH; CDR2 reads LQKENI. The CDR3 reads CASSEGQGVSPLHF. As DNA, the CDR3 is TGTGCCAGCTCAGAAGGACAGGGCGTCTCACCCCTCCACTTT.

The chain uses TRBV4-3 and TRBJ2-1; no clear D. CDR1 is LGHNA, CDR2 YSLEER, per germline. V lost 0 bases and J lost 9, with 6 bases in between. The CDR3 has 12 amino acids. CDR3 loop: CASSQDIGEQFF. Here the CDR3 DNA reads TGCGCCAGCAGCCAAGATATAGGTGAGCAGTTCTTC.

This rearrangement joins TRBV29-1 to TRBJ1-2; maybe TRBD1 (5 bases). This CDR3 region has 14 residues. V was shortened by 6 bases and J by 8 bases, with 22 bases between the two germline ends. CDR1 and CDR2 (germline): SQVTM, ANQGSEA. Here the CDR3 reads CSVQRGATSEGYTF. CDR3 sequence (DNA): TGCAGCGTGCAACGCGGGGCGACCTCGGAGGGCTACACCTTC. Drawing the rest from reference TRBV29-1 and TRBJ1-2, the complete variable domain is SAVISQKPSRDICQRGTSLTIQCQVDSQVTMMFWYRQQPGQSLTLIATANQGSEATYESGFVIDKFPISRPNLTFSTLTVSNMSPEDSSIYLCSVQRGATSEGYTFGSGTRLTVV.

The V call is TRBV7-2, the J call TRBJ2-5; TRBD2 matches at 12 bases. The CDR3 sequence is 17 residues long. CDR1 is SGHTA, CDR2 FQGNSA, per germline. J was trimmed by 4 bases and V by 5 bases; bases with no gene match: 11. CDR3 region: CASSQDLAGGPGETQYF. As DNA, the CDR3 is TGTGCCAGCAGCCAAGATCTAGCGGGAGGGCCGGGAGAGACCCAGTACTTC.

This chain uses TRBV7-2 with TRBJ1-4; possible D gene TRBD1, 6 bases. This CDR3 has 16 residues. With 5 bases removed from V and 7 bases from J, the gap between germline ends came to 20 bases. The germline V gene encodes CDR1 SGHTA and CDR2 FQGNSA. CDR3 nucleotides: TGTGCCAGCAGCCCACAGTCCAGGGGTAGTGCTGAAAAACTGTTTTTT. Its translation is CASSPQSRGSAEKLFF.

The rearrangement joins TRBV6-5 to TRBJ1-1; 8 positions agree with TRBD1. The CDR3 loop spans 14 amino acids. The V and J ends lost 10 bases and 2 bases, in that order; junction bases with no gene match: 9. The germline gives CDR1 MNHEY, CDR2 SVGAGI. The CDR3 bases are TGTGCCACCTCCCTCAGGGGGCTTAACACTGAAGCTTTCTTT. Amino acid sequence: CATSLRGLNTEAFF.

This sequence joins TRBV6-2 or TRBV6-3 and TRBJ2-7, with a tentative D call TRBD2 (6 bases). There are 16 residues in the CDR3. With 4 bases removed from V and 5 bases from J, the gap between germline ends came to 21 bases. Germline loops: CDR1 MNHEY, CDR2 SVGEGT. CDR3 sequence reads: CASSSRTDYRLNEQYF. CDR3 nucleotides: TGTGCCAGCAGTTCACGAACGGACTACCGGCTCAACGAGCAGTACTTC.

CDR3 DNA sequence: TGTGCCAGCAGCCAAGATGGGACTAGCGGGAAAGAGACCCAGTACTTC. Its translation: CASSQDGTSGKETQYF. The genes are TRBV4-2 and TRBJ2-5; 13 nucleotides match TRBD2. With V trimmed by 0 bases and J by 3 bases, 1 base remained unmatched. Looked up from germline, CDR1 is LGHNA and CDR2 is YNFKEQ. This CDR3 is built from 16 residues.

The genes are TRBV19 and TRBJ2-2; weak D call: TRBD2 (5 bases). Between the trimmed V and J ends, which lost 2 bases and 7 bases, there was a span of 5 bases. The germline gives CDR1 LNHDA, CDR2 SQIVND (reference sequence). The CDR3 extends over 12 amino acids. The CDR3 protein is CASSIRDGELFF. The CDR3 coding sequence is TGTGCCAGTAGTATACGGGACGGGGAGCTGTTTTTT.

The chain joins TRBV6-6 to TRBJ1-4; 8 nucleotides align to TRBD1. The CDR3 is 14 amino acids. The V gene's germline CDR1 is MNHNY and CDR2 SVGAGI (reference sequence). V was pared by 6 bases and J by 8 bases, with 8 bases of the junction left unmatched. The CDR3 here is CASSPTGGKEKLFF. CDR3 sequence (DNA): TGTGCCAGCAGCCCTACAGGGGGGAAGGAAAAACTGTTTTTT.

V and J are TRBV28 and TRBJ2-3; 10 bases align to TRBD1. V trimming: 5 bases; J trimming: 3 bases; junction bases outside the gene matches: 2. This CDR3 has 14 residues. Germline CDR1 is MDHEN and CDR2 is SYDVKM. The CDR3 DNA follows: TGTGCCAGCAGTGACAGGGGGCTAACAGATACGCAGTATTTT. The encoded protein is CASSDRGLTDTQYF.

The rearrangement joins TRBV20-1 to TRBJ1-1, with 7 bases aligning to TRBD1. The CDR3 has 16 residues. V lost 3 bases, J lost 0 bases, and 10 bases stayed unmatched. Germline V gives CDR1 DFQATT, CDR2 SNEGSKA (reference sequence). The CDR3 loop is CSASEGKTGMNTEAFF. CDR3 DNA: TGCAGTGCTAGTGAGGGGAAGACAGGGATGAACACTGAAGCTTTCTTT.

The V call is TRBV10-3, the J call TRBJ1-2, with 12 positions matching TRBD1. Germline V gene data show CDR1 as ENHRY and CDR2 as SYGVKD. V shed 6 bases and J 3 bases; nucleotides not matched to a gene: 5. The CDR3 has 15 amino acids. CDR3: CAISSGTGGHYGYTF. The CDR3 DNA is TGTGCCATCAGCTCCGGGACAGGGGGCCACTATGGCTACACCTTC.